This TCR beta chain was captured in a study of T cell changes during pregnancy in multiple sclerosis. Measured with immunoSEQ multiplex PCR; TCRdb has only the in-frame clones, and not every one. The sample consists of 100,000 or so clones, around 92% of them appearing once. The CDR3 contains 14 residues. Trimming removed 4 bases at V and 7 bases at J, with 15 bases between. CDR1 and CDR2 (germline): SGDLS, YYNGEE. The sequencing here drew on peripheral blood, taken in the third trimester of pregnancy. The V and J genes are TRBV9 and TRBJ2-1; D is uncertain. This clonotype was obtained from a female donor with multiple sclerosis, enrolled in a pregnancy study. The CDR3 DNA follows: TGTGCCAGCAGCCCCCTAGGCGAAGGTAATGAGCAGTTCTTC. Translated: CASSPLGEGNEQFF.